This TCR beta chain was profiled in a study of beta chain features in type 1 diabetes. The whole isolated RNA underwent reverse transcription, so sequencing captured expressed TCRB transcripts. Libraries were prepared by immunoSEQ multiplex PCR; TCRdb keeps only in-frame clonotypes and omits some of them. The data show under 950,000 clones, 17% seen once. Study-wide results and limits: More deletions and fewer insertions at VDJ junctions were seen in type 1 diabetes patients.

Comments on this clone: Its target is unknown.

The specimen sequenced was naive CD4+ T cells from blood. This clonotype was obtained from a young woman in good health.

The CDR3 here is CASSPRDGLAYEQYF. The DNA of the CDR3 is TGTGCCAGCAGCCCCCGGGACGGTCTAGCCTACGAGCAGTACTTC. The rearrangement uses TRBV9 and TRBJ2-7; possibly TRBD1 or TRBD2 for D (5 bases each). Germline CDR1 is SGDLS and CDR2 is YYNGEE. Trimming removed 4 bases at V and 2 bases at J, with 16 bases between. The CDR3 is made up of 15 amino acids.